Listed below are T cell receptor beta chains from one sample, sequenced in a study of T cell changes during pregnancy in multiple sclerosis. TCRdb's table, derived via immunoSEQ multiplex PCR, lists solely in-frame clones and lacks some. There are around 80,000 clones in the sample; approximately 95% occur only once, and about 0.99% lies in the top ten. This sample comprised peripheral blood, obtained in the second trimester of pregnancy. The receptor set was obtained from a female donor in good health, enrolled as a control in a pregnancy study. The CDR3 runs from the conserved cysteine through the conserved F or W.

j_call: TRBJ2-3; v_call: TRBV11-2; cdr3_aa: CASSLVTPGTSGTDTQYF
j_call: TRBJ2-2; v_call: TRBV5-5; cdr3_aa: CASSENRAGELFF
j_call: TRBJ2-1; v_call: TRBV2; cdr3_aa: CASSVAGSSYNEQFF
j_call: TRBJ2-7; v_call: TRBV5-6; cdr3_aa: CASSRRLADPHEQYF
j_call: TRBJ2-5; v_call: TRBV29-1; cdr3_aa: CSVGAGAGQETQYF
j_call: TRBJ2-2; v_call: TRBV11-2; cdr3_aa: CASSLAGESGQPTGELFF
j_call: TRBJ2-2; v_call: TRBV11-3; cdr3_aa: CASSKGQELFF
j_call: TRBJ1-2; v_call: TRBV7-2; cdr3_aa: CASTPGTQGGSYTF
j_call: TRBJ1-1; v_call: TRBV7-9; cdr3_aa: CASSLDRGYTEAFF
j_call: TRBJ2-2; v_call: TRBV2; cdr3_aa: CASSPMTSGISGELFF
j_call: TRBJ2-3; v_call: TRBV2; cdr3_aa: CASSNMGSFTDTQYF
j_call: TRBJ2-2; v_call: TRBV7-9; cdr3_aa: CASSTANTGELFF
j_call: TRBJ1-3; v_call: TRBV5-4; cdr3_aa: CASSLARGQGGSGNTIYF
j_call: TRBJ1-2; v_call: TRBV28; cdr3_aa: CAILAGGLAYGYTF
j_call: TRBJ2-1; v_call: TRBV6-1; cdr3_aa: CASSGGTRNNEQFF
j_call: TRBJ2-7; v_call: TRBV5-5; cdr3_aa: CASSLGPREPSYEQYF
j_call: TRBJ1-4; v_call: TRBV6-1; cdr3_aa: CASVRQINEKLFF
j_call: TRBJ2-3; v_call: TRBV7-2; cdr3_aa: CASSLYAGLTDTQYF
j_call: TRBJ2-6; v_call: TRBV5-8; cdr3_aa: CASSLVGRDSGANVLTF
j_call: TRBJ1-3; v_call: TRBV5-1; cdr3_aa: CASSVGQPGNTIYF
j_call: TRBJ2-5; v_call: TRBV27; cdr3_aa: CASSPSGLAGTQYF
j_call: TRBJ2-7; v_call: TRBV4-1; cdr3_aa: CASSQTSGATREQYF
j_call: TRBJ2-2; v_call: TRBV5-1; cdr3_aa: CASSLALAGGTGELFF
j_call: TRBJ2-7; v_call: TRBV27; cdr3_aa: CAGGLAGDSYEQYF
j_call: TRBJ2-2; v_call: TRBV27; cdr3_aa: CASSLSIRGTGELFF
j_call: TRBJ2-1; v_call: TRBV18; cdr3_aa: CASSLGGTYNEQFF
j_call: TRBJ2-1; v_call: TRBV2; cdr3_aa: CASRPTSGSSNEQFF
j_call: TRBJ1-2; v_call: TRBV28; cdr3_aa: CASSLSIGGENYGYTF
j_call: TRBJ2-3; v_call: TRBV5-1; cdr3_aa: CASSSLTSALTDTQYF
j_call: TRBJ1-2; v_call: TRBV4-1; cdr3_aa: CASSHLDRGLGYTF
j_call: TRBJ2-4; v_call: TRBV7-2; cdr3_aa: CASSWSGGIQYF
j_call: TRBJ2-1; v_call: TRBV2; cdr3_aa: CASGGSEQFF
j_call: TRBJ2-7; v_call: TRBV7-2; cdr3_aa: CASSPAGGPSSYEQYF
j_call: TRBJ2-5; v_call: TRBV5-4; cdr3_aa: CASSPETPETQYF
j_call: TRBJ1-1; v_call: TRBV21-1; cdr3_aa: CASSTGGQAHPNTEAFF
j_call: TRBJ2-1; v_call: TRBV7-2; cdr3_aa: CASSFPGLFSSYNEQFF
j_call: TRBJ2-5; v_call: TRBV2; cdr3_aa: CASKRGAGETQYF
j_call: TRBJ2-7; v_call: TRBV5-1; cdr3_aa: CASSLGLVEAYEQYF
j_call: TRBJ2-1; v_call: TRBV28; cdr3_aa: CASRARNEQFF
j_call: TRBJ1-3; v_call: TRBV6-5; cdr3_aa: CASSSDYSSGNTIYF
j_call: TRBJ1-3; v_call: TRBV6-1; cdr3_aa: CASSGKNRYSGNTIYF
j_call: TRBJ2-5; v_call: TRBV7-8; cdr3_aa: CASSNQETQYF
j_call: TRBJ2-1; v_call: TRBV2; cdr3_aa: CASSPFNEQFF
j_call: TRBJ2-4; v_call: TRBV11-2; cdr3_aa: CASSLLSRDSGNIQYF
j_call: TRBJ2-3; v_call: TRBV6-4; cdr3_aa: CASSDGTGTDTQYF
j_call: TRBJ2-7; v_call: TRBV29-1; cdr3_aa: CSVAGLGLLEQYF